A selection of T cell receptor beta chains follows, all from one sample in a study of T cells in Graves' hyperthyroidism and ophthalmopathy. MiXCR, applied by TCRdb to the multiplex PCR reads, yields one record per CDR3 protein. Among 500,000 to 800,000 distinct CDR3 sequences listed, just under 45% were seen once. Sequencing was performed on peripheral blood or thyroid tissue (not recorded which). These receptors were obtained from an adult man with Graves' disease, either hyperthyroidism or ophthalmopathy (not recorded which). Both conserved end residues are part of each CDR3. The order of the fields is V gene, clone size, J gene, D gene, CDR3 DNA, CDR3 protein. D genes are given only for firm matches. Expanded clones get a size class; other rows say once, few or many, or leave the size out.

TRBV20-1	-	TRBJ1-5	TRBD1	TGCAGTGCCAGGGGGACAGGGGGCTGGCAGCCCCAGCATTTT	CSARGTGGWQPQHF
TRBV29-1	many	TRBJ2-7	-	TGCAGCGTTGAAGATCAGGGGCCCTACGAGCAGTACTTC	CSVEDQGPYEQYF
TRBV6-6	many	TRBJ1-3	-	TGTGCCAGCAGTGTCGTTGACCGAAGATATTTT	CASSVVDRRYF
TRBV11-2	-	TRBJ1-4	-	TGTGCCAGCAGCTCCGGATGGGGGGCGGGTGAAAAACTGTTTTTT	CASSSGWGAGEKLFF
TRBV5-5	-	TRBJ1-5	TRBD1	TGTGCCAGCAGCTTTTTCCCGGGACAGGGGCCGAACTATAGCAATCAGCCCCAGCATTTT	CASSFFPGQGPNYSNQPQHF
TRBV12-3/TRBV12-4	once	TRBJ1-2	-	TGTGCCAGCAGTTTAGTCGGGGGGCAAGGTCTAGTCTATGGCTACACCTTC	CASSLVGGQGLVYGYTF
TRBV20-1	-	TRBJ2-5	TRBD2	TGCAGTGCTAATACAGCGGGAGGGCCGGAGACCCAGTACTTC	CSANTAGGPETQYF
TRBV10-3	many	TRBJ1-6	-	TGTGCCATCAGTGAGAATCGGAATTCACCCCTCCACTTT	CAISENRNSPLHF
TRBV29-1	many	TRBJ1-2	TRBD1	TGCAGCGTTGTAGGGGGACAGAGTTCGATAAACTATGGCTACACCTTC	CSVVGGQSSINYGYTF
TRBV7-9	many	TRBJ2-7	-	TGTGCCAGCAGCTTTATAGGCCACGAGCAGTACTTC	CASSFIGHEQYF
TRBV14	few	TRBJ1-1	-	TGTGCCAGCAGCGCCTTAGGACTCTTGAACACTGAAGCTTTCTTT	CASSALGLLNTEAFF
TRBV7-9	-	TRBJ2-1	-	TGTGCCAGCAGCTCCACAACTAGCAGACTAGAGCAGTTCTTC	CASSSTTSRLEQFF
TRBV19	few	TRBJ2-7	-	TGTGCCAGTAGTATGGGGGCAGGCGTCTCCTACGAGCAGTACTTC	CASSMGAGVSYEQYF
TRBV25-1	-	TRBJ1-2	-	TGTGCCAGCAGTGCCCTCCTCGGCCAGAGCTATGGCTACACCTTC	CASSALLGQSYGYTF
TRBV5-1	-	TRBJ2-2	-	TGCGCCAGCAGCCCCCTAGAGTCAGGAGGCGGGGAGCTGTTTTTT	CASSPLESGGGELFF
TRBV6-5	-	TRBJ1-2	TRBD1	TGTGCCAGCAGTGAGAGACAGGGGATCTATGGCTACACCTTC	CASSERQGIYGYTF
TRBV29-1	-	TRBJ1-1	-	TGCATGGGGGGCAAATTCGGAACTGAAGCTTTCTTT	CMGGKFGTEAFF
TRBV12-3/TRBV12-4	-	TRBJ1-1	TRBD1	TGTGCCAGCAGTTTCGTGGCGGGACAGGGGGCTGAAACTGAAGCTTTCTTT	CASSFVAGQGAETEAFF
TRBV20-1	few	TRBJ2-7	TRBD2	TGCAGTGCATTAGCGGGGGGGGTCGACGAGCAGTACTTC	CSALAGGVDEQYF
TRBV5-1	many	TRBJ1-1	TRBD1	TGCGCCAGCAGCTTACAGGGGGCCGGTCGGAACACTGAAGCTTTCTTT	CASSLQGAGRNTEAFF
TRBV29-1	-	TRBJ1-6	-	TGCAGCGTTGCTACCGGGCCCGACAGTACTAATTCACCCCTCCACTTT	CSVATGPDSTNSPLHF
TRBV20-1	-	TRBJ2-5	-	TGCAGTGCTAGAGGATCCCAGGGGTTGGTAGAGACCCAGTACTTC	CSARGSQGLVETQYF
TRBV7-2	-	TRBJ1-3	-	TGTGCCAGCAGCGTTGAACCCGGAGACTCTGGAGACACCATATATTTT	CASSVEPGDSGDTIYF
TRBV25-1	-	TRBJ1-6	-	TGTGCCAGCAGTCGGGCGGAATCACCCCTCCACTTT	CASSRAESPLHF
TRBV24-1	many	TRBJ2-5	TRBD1	TGTGCCACCAGTGACTTGACAGGGGGGACCCAGTACTTC	CATSDLTGGTQYF
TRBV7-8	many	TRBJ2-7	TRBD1	TGTGCCAGCAGCCGATCCAGGGACAGGGGGCTTTTGCAGTACTTC	CASSRSRDRGLLQYF
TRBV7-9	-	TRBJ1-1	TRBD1	TGCGCCAGCAGCCCCTTAGCCGGGACAGGGGTAATGAACACTGAAGCTTTCTTT	CASSPLAGTGVMNTEAFF
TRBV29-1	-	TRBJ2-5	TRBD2	TGCAGCAGTTTAGCGGGACCGCCGACCCAGTACTTC	CSSLAGPPTQYF
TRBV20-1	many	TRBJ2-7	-	TGCAGTGCTAGGAGGGACAACTACGAGCAGTACTTC	CSARRDNYEQYF
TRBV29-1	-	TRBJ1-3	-	TGCAGTGAGTCTGGTCGAGAAAACACCATATATTTT	CSESGRENTIYF
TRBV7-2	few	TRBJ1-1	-	TGTGCCAGCAGCTTAGGGGGCCGGGGGTTCACTGAAGCTTTCTTT	CASSLGGRGFTEAFF
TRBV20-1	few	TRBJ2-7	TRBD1	TGCAGTGCTAGAGGAGGCAGGGGGCAGAGTCACTACGAGCAGTACTTC	CSARGGRGQSHYEQYF
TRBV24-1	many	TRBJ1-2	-	TGTGCCACCAGTGATTTGAGGGCGGAGCTTGATGGCTACACCTTC	CATSDLRAELDGYTF
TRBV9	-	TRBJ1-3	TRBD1	TGTGCCAGCAGCATTAGACAGGGGGCCGGAGACACCGTATATTTT	CASSIRQGAGDTVYF
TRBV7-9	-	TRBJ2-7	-	TGTGCCAGCAGCCAACTGAACGAGCAGTACTTC	CASSQLNEQYF
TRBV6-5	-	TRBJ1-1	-	TGTGCCAGCAGTTACTCGATCCTCTCGGAAGCTTTCTTT	CASSYSILSEAFF
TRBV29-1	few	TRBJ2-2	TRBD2	TGCAGCGTCCGAGGGACTAGTGGCACCGGGGAGCTGTTTTTT	CSVRGTSGTGELFF
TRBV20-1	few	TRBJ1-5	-	TGCAGTGCCGACGGAGGGGGAGGCGGTCAGCCCCAGCATTTT	CSADGGGGGQPQHF
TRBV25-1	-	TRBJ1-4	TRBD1	TGTGCCAGCAGTGCGTCAGGGGGCCTTAATGAAAAACTGTTTTTT	CASSASGGLNEKLFF
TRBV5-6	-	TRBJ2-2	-	TGTGCCAGCAGCTTGGGCGCCGAGGGGATAATGTCCGGGGAGCTGTTTTTT	CASSLGAEGIMSGELFF
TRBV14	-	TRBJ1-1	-	TGTGCCAGCAGCCAGTTTTTCGGTCGGGACACTGAAGCTTTCTTT	CASSQFFGRDTEAFF
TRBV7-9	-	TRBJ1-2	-	TGTGCCAGCAGCCAAGATCAGGGGAACTATGGCTACACCTTC	CASSQDQGNYGYTF
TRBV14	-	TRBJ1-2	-	TGTGCCAGCAGGCCATCAGTTCGGCAGGGCCTTGGCTACACCTTC	CASRPSVRQGLGYTF
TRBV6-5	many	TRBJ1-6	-	TGTGCCAGCAGTCAGAGGGACGCCTCAAATTCACCCCTCCACTTT	CASSQRDASNSPLHF
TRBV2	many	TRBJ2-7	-	TGTGCCAGCAGTGAGCAGGCTTACTTC	CASSEQAYF
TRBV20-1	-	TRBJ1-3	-	TGCAGTGCTAGCTCCGACAGCTCTGGAAACACCATATATTTT	CSASSDSSGNTIYF
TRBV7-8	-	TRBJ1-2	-	TGTGCCAGCAGCTCGCTGAGAGGACACCAAAACTATGGCTACACCTTC	CASSSLRGHQNYGYTF
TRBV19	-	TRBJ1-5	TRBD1	TGTGCCAGTACCGGGACAGGGGGCGCGACTCAGCCCCAGCATTTT	CASTGTGGATQPQHF